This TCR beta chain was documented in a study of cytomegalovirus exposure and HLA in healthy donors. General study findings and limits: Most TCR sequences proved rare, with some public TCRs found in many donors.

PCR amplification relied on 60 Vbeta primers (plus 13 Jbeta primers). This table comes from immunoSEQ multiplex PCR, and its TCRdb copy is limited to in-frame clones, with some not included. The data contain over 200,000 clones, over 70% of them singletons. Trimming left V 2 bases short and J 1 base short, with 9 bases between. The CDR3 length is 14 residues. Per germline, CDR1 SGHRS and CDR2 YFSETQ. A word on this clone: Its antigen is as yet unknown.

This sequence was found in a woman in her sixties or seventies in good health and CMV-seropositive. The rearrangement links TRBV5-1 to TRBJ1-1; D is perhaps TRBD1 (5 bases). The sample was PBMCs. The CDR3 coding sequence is TGCGCCAGCAGCTTCAGACAGAGGAACACTGAAGCTTTCTTT. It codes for CASSFRQRNTEAFF.